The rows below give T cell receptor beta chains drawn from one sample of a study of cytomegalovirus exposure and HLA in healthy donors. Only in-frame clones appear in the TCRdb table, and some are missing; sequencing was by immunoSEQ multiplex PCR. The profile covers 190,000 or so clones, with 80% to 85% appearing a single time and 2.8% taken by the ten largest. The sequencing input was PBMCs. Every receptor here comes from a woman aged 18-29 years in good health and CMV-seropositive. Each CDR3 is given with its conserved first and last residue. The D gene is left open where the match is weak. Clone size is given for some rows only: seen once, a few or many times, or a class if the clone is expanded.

CDR3: CASSQESLRSTDTQYF
DNA: TGCGCCAGCAGCCAAGAGTCCTTGCGGAGCACAGATACGCAGTATTTT
J: TRBJ2-3
D: -
size: -
V: TRBV4-1
length: 16

CDR3: CASSPRQGWDTEAFF
DNA: TGTGCCAGCAGCCCCCGACAGGGATGGGACACTGAAGCTTTCTTT
J: TRBJ1-1
D: TRBD1
size: -
V: TRBV11-1
length: 15

CDR3: CASSGLFGGTTDTQYF
DNA: TGTGCCAGCAGTGGACTCTTCGGGGGGACTACGGATACGCAGTATTTT
J: TRBJ2-3
D: TRBD2
size: -
V: TRBV2
length: 16

CDR3: CASSLAAYQETQYF
DNA: TGTGCCAGCAGCTTAGCCGCGTACCAAGAGACCCAGTACTTC
J: TRBJ2-5
D: -
size: -
V: TRBV7-9
length: 14

CDR3: CASSVAGGEPSTDTQYF
DNA: TGTGCCAGCAGCGTAGCTGGAGGGGAACCGAGCACAGATACGCAGTATTTT
J: TRBJ2-3
D: -
size: -
V: TRBV9
length: 17

CDR3: CASSLARNRGRSSEAFF
DNA: TGTGCCAGCAGCTTAGCCCGAAACAGGGGCAGATCGTCTGAAGCTTTCTTT
J: TRBJ1-1
D: TRBD1
size: -
V: TRBV7-9
length: 17

CDR3: CASSPRTGNSPLHF
DNA: TGTGCCAGCAGCCCTCGGACAGGGAATTCACCCCTCCACTTT
J: TRBJ1-6
D: TRBD1
size: -
V: TRBV9
length: 14

CDR3: CETGGETEAFF
DNA: TGCGAGACAGGGGGCGAGACTGAAGCTTTCTTT
J: TRBJ1-1
D: TRBD1
size: -
V: TRBV20-1
length: 11

CDR3: CASSDLGVSNQPQHF
DNA: TGTGCCAGCAGTGATCTAGGGGTTAGCAATCAGCCCCAGCATTTT
J: TRBJ1-5
D: -
size: -
V: TRBV6-1
length: 15

CDR3: CASSLGAAVPGEQYF
DNA: TGTGCCAGCAGCTTAGGAGCGGCAGTACCTGGCGAGCAGTACTTC
J: TRBJ2-7
D: -
size: -
V: TRBV7-8
length: 15

CDR3: CASSTDRSTEAFF
DNA: TGCGCCAGCAGCACAGACAGGTCCACTGAAGCTTTCTTT
J: TRBJ1-1
D: -
size: few
V: TRBV5-1
length: 13

CDR3: CASSLDRGSYNEQFF
DNA: TGTGCCAGCAGCCTCGACAGGGGATCCTACAATGAGCAGTTCTTC
J: TRBJ2-1
D: TRBD1
size: once
V: TRBV7-3
length: 15

CDR3: CASSLDGGPTGELFF
DNA: TGCGCCAGCAGCTTGGACGGGGGGCCCACCGGGGAGCTGTTTTTT
J: TRBJ2-2
D: -
size: -
V: TRBV5-1
length: 15

CDR3: CASSLSSGGADTQYF
DNA: TGTGCCAGCAGCTTATCTAGCGGGGGGGCCGATACGCAGTATTTT
J: TRBJ2-3
D: TRBD2
size: -
V: TRBV13
length: 15

CDR3: CASSQGDSNYGYTF
DNA: TGTGCCAGCTCACAGGGGGACAGTAACTATGGCTACACCTTC
J: TRBJ1-2
D: TRBD1
size: -
V: TRBV18
length: 14

CDR3: CASSPTSGGPLGAQYF
DNA: TGTGCCAGCAGCCCGACTAGCGGGGGGCCTCTAGGAGCGCAGTACTTC
J: TRBJ2-7
D: TRBD2
size: -
V: TRBV5-4
length: 16

CDR3: CASSQDRYDTDTQYF
DNA: TGCGCCAGCAGCCAAGATCGGTACGACACAGATACGCAGTATTTT
J: TRBJ2-3
D: -
size: -
V: TRBV4-3
length: 15

CDR3: CASSEAPPPGRAEAFF
DNA: TGTGCCAGCAGTGAAGCTCCTCCCCCCGGGCGGGCTGAAGCTTTCTTT
J: TRBJ1-1
D: -
size: -
V: TRBV2
length: 16

CDR3: CASTKDLNTEAFF
DNA: TGTGCCAGCACCAAGGACTTGAACACTGAAGCTTTCTTT
J: TRBJ1-1
D: -
size: once
V: TRBV2
length: 13

CDR3: CASSIMAGHGYTF
DNA: TGTGCCAGTAGTATAATGGCGGGGCATGGCTACACCTTC
J: TRBJ1-2
D: -
size: -
V: TRBV19
length: 13

CDR3: CASSPLRMPEKLFF
DNA: TGTGCCAGCAGCCCCCTGCGAATGCCTGAAAAACTGTTTTTT
J: TRBJ1-4
D: -
size: -
V: TRBV7-8
length: 14

CDR3: CASRLREGLAGGQDYNEQFF
DNA: TGTGCAAGTCGCTTAAGGGAAGGACTAGCGGGGGGGCAGGACTACAATGAGCAGTTCTTC
J: TRBJ2-1
D: -
size: -
V: TRBV12-2
length: 20

CDR3: CRGLAGDEQFF
DNA: TGCAGGGGACTAGCAGGCGATGAGCAGTTCTTC
J: TRBJ2-1
D: TRBD2
size: -
V: TRBV20-1
length: 11

CDR3: CASSLSWADTQYF
DNA: TGTGCCAGCAGCTTAAGCTGGGCGGATACGCAGTATTTT
J: TRBJ2-3
D: -
size: -
V: TRBV7-3
length: 13

CDR3: CASRRQKGHGYTF
DNA: TGTGCCAGTCGGCGCCAGAAGGGGCATGGCTACACCTTC
J: TRBJ1-2
D: -
size: -
V: TRBV19
length: 13

CDR3: CASSFGQFEKLFF
DNA: TGCGCCAGCAGCTTTGGACAGTTTGAAAAACTGTTTTTT
J: TRBJ1-4
D: -
size: -
V: TRBV5-1
length: 13

CDR3: CASSGGDGQPQHF
DNA: TGTGCCAGCAGTGGGGGGGATGGGCAGCCCCAGCATTTT
J: TRBJ1-5
D: -
size: -
V: TRBV2
length: 13

CDR3: CASRAGTGGGSSYEQYF
DNA: TGTGCCAGCAGAGCCGGGACAGGGGGCGGTAGCTCCTACGAGCAGTACTTC
J: TRBJ2-7
D: TRBD1
size: few
V: TRBV11-2
length: 17

CDR3: CASSISLGGYTF
DNA: TGTGCCAGTAGTATAAGCCTAGGCGGCTACACCTTC
J: TRBJ1-2
D: -
size: many
V: TRBV19
length: 12

CDR3: CASGRGFRPSATNEKLFF
DNA: TGTGCCAGCGGAAGGGGTTTCAGGCCGAGCGCAACTAATGAAAAACTGTTTTTT
J: TRBJ1-4
D: -
size: -
V: TRBV2
length: 18

CDR3: CAWMTGTVNYEQYF
DNA: TGTGCCTGGATGACGGGGACAGTGAACTACGAGCAGTACTTC
J: TRBJ2-7
D: TRBD1
size: few
V: TRBV30
length: 14

CDR3: CASSETGGDTDTQYF
DNA: TGTGCCAGCAGTGAAACCGGGGGGGACACAGATACGCAGTATTTT
J: TRBJ2-3
D: TRBD2
size: once
V: TRBV6-1
length: 15

CDR3: CASSLGWTGDGYTF
DNA: TGTGCCAGCAGTTTGGGCTGGACAGGGGATGGCTACACCTTC
J: TRBJ1-2
D: TRBD1
size: -
V: TRBV6-5
length: 14

CDR3: CATSRDLRGGMNTEAFF
DNA: TGTGCCACCAGCAGAGACCTCCGGGGTGGGATGAACACTGAAGCTTTCTTT
J: TRBJ1-1
D: -
size: -
V: TRBV15
length: 17

CDR3: CASSQDRASFYGYTF
DNA: TGTGCCAGCAGCCAGGACAGGGCAAGTTTCTATGGCTACACCTTC
J: TRBJ1-2
D: TRBD1
size: -
V: TRBV7-2
length: 15

CDR3: CASQQGVQETQYF
DNA: TGTGCCAGCCAGCAAGGGGTCCAAGAGACCCAGTACTTC
J: TRBJ2-5
D: -
size: -
V: TRBV7-2
length: 13

CDR3: CATTAERGTYEQYF
DNA: TGTGCCACCACCGCCGAGCGGGGGACCTACGAGCAGTACTTC
J: TRBJ2-7
D: TRBD2
size: -
V: TRBV6-1
length: 14

CDR3: CASSQGMLGGGGNIQYF
DNA: TGCGCCAGCAGCCAAGGGATGTTAGGGGGCGGGGGGAACATTCAGTACTTC
J: TRBJ2-4
D: -
size: -
V: TRBV4-1
length: 17

CDR3: CASSRTGNTEAFF
DNA: TGTGCCAGCAGTCGGACAGGGAACACTGAAGCTTTCTTT
J: TRBJ1-1
D: TRBD1
size: few
V: TRBV2
length: 13

CDR3: CASSLEGNEQFF
DNA: TGCGCCAGCAGCTTGGAGGGGAATGAGCAGTTCTTC
J: TRBJ2-1
D: -
size: -
V: TRBV5-1
length: 12

CDR3: CASSLAFTSGNNEQFF
DNA: TGCGCCAGCAGCTTGGCCTTCACTAGCGGCAACAATGAGCAGTTCTTC
J: TRBJ2-1
D: TRBD2
size: -
V: TRBV5-1
length: 16

CDR3: CASSLDPTAYGYTF
DNA: TGCGCCAGCAGCTTGGACCCCACAGCCTATGGCTACACCTTC
J: TRBJ1-2
D: -
size: once
V: TRBV5-1
length: 14

CDR3: CASSNPLAGFFEQFF
DNA: TGCGCCAGCAGCAACCCCCTAGCGGGGTTTTTTGAGCAGTTCTTC
J: TRBJ2-1
D: TRBD2
size: -
V: TRBV5-1
length: 15

CDR3: CASSQIDTNTGELFF
DNA: TGCGCCAGCAGCCAGATCGACACGAACACCGGGGAGCTGTTTTTT
J: TRBJ2-2
D: -
size: -
V: TRBV4-3
length: 15

CDR3: CSVGTGIGELFF
DNA: TGCAGCGTTGGGACAGGGATCGGGGAGCTGTTTTTT
J: TRBJ2-2
D: TRBD1
size: -
V: TRBV29-1
length: 12

CDR3: CASSRQETNTEAFF
DNA: TGTGCCAGCTCACGACAGGAAACTAACACTGAAGCTTTCTTT
J: TRBJ1-1
D: -
size: once
V: TRBV18
length: 14

CDR3: CASSAAGGGLDTQYF
DNA: TGTGCCAGCAGCGCCGCGGGGGGGGGCTTAGATACGCAGTATTTT
J: TRBJ2-3
D: TRBD2
size: -
V: TRBV7-2
length: 15

CDR3: CASSLEKGRDTEAFF
DNA: TGCGCCAGCAGCTTGGAAAAGGGGAGGGACACTGAAGCTTTCTTT
J: TRBJ1-1
D: -
size: -
V: TRBV5-1
length: 15

CDR3: CASSGGLGLVDTQYF
DNA: TGTGCCAGCAGTGGAGGCCTAGGACTGGTAGATACGCAGTATTTT
J: TRBJ2-3
D: -
size: -
V: TRBV25-1
length: 15

CDR3: CASSEGTGRRDPYGYTF
DNA: TGTGCCAGCAGCGAAGGTACAGGGAGACGGGACCCCTATGGCTACACCTTC
J: TRBJ1-2
D: -
size: -
V: TRBV2
length: 17

CDR3: CASSLRRGHYDTQYF
DNA: TGTGCCAGCTCCCTTCGGAGGGGGCATTACGATACGCAGTATTTT
J: TRBJ2-3
D: -
size: -
V: TRBV5-6
length: 15

CDR3: CASRTGSNSPLHF
DNA: TGTGCCAGCAGGACAGGTTCTAATTCACCCCTCCACTTT
J: TRBJ1-6
D: -
size: -
V: TRBV2
length: 13